This TCR beta chain was recorded in a study of T cells in Graves' hyperthyroidism and ophthalmopathy. This clonotype was detected many times. Germline CDR1 and CDR2: SEHNR and FQNEAQ (reference sequence). Germline trimming cut 4 bases from V and 4 bases from J; bases unmatched to any gene: 10. CDR3 length equals 16 residues. TCR beta CDR3 regions were amplified from RNA. The HTBI set primed first-round TCR CDR3 RT-PCR. TCRdb reanalysed the multiplex PCR reads using MiXCR and keeps one entry per CDR3 protein. The sample contains 380,000 or so distinct CDR3 sequences, roughly 13% of which appear only once.

The chain has TRBV7-9 and TRBJ2-7; 10 bases are a match to TRBD1. What was sequenced was blood. The clonotype was recovered from a man aged 25 to 40 with Graves' hyperthyroidism that later progressed to Graves' ophthalmopathy. This CDR3 is CASSYFLWDRGYEQYF. The CDR3 DNA sequence: TGTGCCAGCAGCTACTTTCTCTGGGACAGGGGTTACGAGCAGTACTTC.